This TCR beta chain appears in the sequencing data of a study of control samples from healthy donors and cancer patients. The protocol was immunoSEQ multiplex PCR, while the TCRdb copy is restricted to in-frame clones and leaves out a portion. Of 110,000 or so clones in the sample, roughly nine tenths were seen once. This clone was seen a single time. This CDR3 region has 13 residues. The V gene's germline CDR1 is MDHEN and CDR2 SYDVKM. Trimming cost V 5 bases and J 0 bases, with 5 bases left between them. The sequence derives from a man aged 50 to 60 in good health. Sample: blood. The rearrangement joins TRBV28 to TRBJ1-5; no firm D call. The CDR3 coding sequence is TGTGCCAGCAGTCACGCTAGCAATCAGCCCCAGCATTTT. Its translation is CASSHASNQPQHF.